This entry lists 8 T cell receptor beta chains sequenced from one sample in a study of T cell repertoires in cytomegalovirus infection (dated by TCRdb to between 2018 and 2020). Sequencing was performed on an Illumina HiSeq 1500. TCRdb's own reprocessing of the public reads used fastp at Q25 and MiXCR and kept productive beta chains. All rows with the same CDR3 protein become a single entry with the most common DNA and genes. The sample yields 400,000 or so distinct CDR3 sequences; approximately 31% were counted once. The ten largest clonotypes hold around 15% of the sample. Source material: PBMCs. All receptors come from a human donor in good health (CMV status not recorded). Some clones in this sample may be carry-over from other donors' samples.

This clonotype was found many times. V is TRBV19 and J is TRBJ1-2; TRBD1 is a possible D gene (5 bases). CDR1 is LNHDA, CDR2 SQIVND, per germline (reference sequence). Trimming cost V 2 bases and J 4 bases, with 17 bases left between them. The length of the CDR3 is 16 residues. The CDR3 DNA sequence: TGTGCCAGTAGTATATCGGGGATGACAGATACCTATGGCTACACCTTC. It is translated as CASSISGMTDTYGYTF.

The gene calls are TRBV2 and TRBJ2-2; TRBD2 agrees at 9 bases. Per the germline V gene, CDR1 is SNHLY and CDR2 is FYNNEI. The CDR3 runs to 15 residues. V gave up 3 bases and J gave up 4 bases; unmatched junction bases: 3. The CDR3 spells CASSETSGFTGELFF. The DNA of the CDR3 is TGTGCCAGCAGTGAGACTAGCGGATTCACCGGGGAGCTGTTTTTT.

Remarks on this clonotype: It may be a read error: a sequence one base away is much more abundant. CDR3: CASSFGQPNSNQPPHF. The CDR3 DNA is TGTGCCAGCAGCTTCGGACAGCCTAATAGCAATCAGCCCCCGCATTTT. The chain links TRBV7-6 to TRBJ1-5; D possibly corresponds to TRBD1 (6 bases). The germline CDR1 and CDR2 sequences are SGHVS and FNYEAQ. The length of the CDR3 is 16 residues.

This clonotype has a handful of counts. The chain has TRBV12-3 or TRBV12-4 and TRBJ2-7, with a weak D call TRBD2 (5 bases). This CDR3 has 13 amino acids. V was clipped by 6 bases and J by 9 bases, with 18 bases between them. This chain's CDR3 is CASRPFGVAGQYF. The CDR3 bases are TGTGCCAGCAGGCCTTTTGGGGTCGCGGGGCAGTACTTC.

The gene calls are TRBV15 and TRBJ1-1; D unresolved. The CDR3 covers 15 residues. The germline CDR1 and CDR2 sequences are LNHNV and YYDKDF (reference sequence). With 0 bases removed from V and 7 bases from J, the gap between germline ends came to 15 bases. The CDR3 loop is CATSREGSIPVEAFF. The CDR3, as DNA: TGTGCCACCAGCAGAGAAGGGAGTATACCCGTTGAAGCTTTCTTT.

There are many counts of this clonotype. The genes are TRBV7-8 and TRBJ2-5; D unresolved. The CDR3 sequence is 16 residues long. V was cut by 1 base and J by 3 bases, with 15 bases left in between. Per the germline V gene, CDR1 is SGHVS and CDR2 is FQNEAQ. The CDR3 here is CASSLGGYMPKETQYF. The CDR3 nucleotides are TGTGCCAGCAGCTTAGGAGGTTACATGCCCAAAGAGACCCAGTACTTC.

The chain joins TRBV18 to TRBJ2-3, with D possibly matching TRBD2 (6 bases). Germline V lookup: CDR1 KGHSH, CDR2 LQKENI. V lost 3 bases to trimming and J lost 0 bases, with 13 bases between them. The CDR3 sequence is 16 residues long. CDR3 DNA: TGTGCCAGCTCACCGTCCGGAGGGATTAGCACAGATACGCAGTATTTT. Translated: CASSPSGGISTDTQYF.

V is TRBV20-1 and J is TRBJ1-4; 9 positions agree with TRBD1. V shed 3 bases, J shed 0 bases, and the junction held 8 bases outside the gene matches. This CDR3 spans 17 amino acids. Per the germline V gene, CDR1 is DFQATT and CDR2 is SNEGSKA (reference sequence). The CDR3, as DNA: TGCAGTGCTAGCCCCATAGACAGGGGGACAACTAATGAAAAACTGTTTTTT. Its translation is CSASPIDRGTTNEKLFF.